These T cell receptor beta chains were read from a single sample in a study of T cell changes during pregnancy in multiple sclerosis. Method: immunoSEQ multiplex PCR; TCRdb's copy keeps in-frame clones and lacks some. The sample consists of over 65,000 clones, approximately 90% of them appearing once. This sample comprised peripheral blood, obtained in the first trimester of pregnancy. These receptors came from a female donor with multiple sclerosis, enrolled in a pregnancy study. Both conserved end residues are part of each CDR3. Fields, in order: clone size, D gene, V gene, J gene, CDR3 protein, CDR3 DNA. A D gene is named only where the DNA matches it firmly. The listing skips clone size in some rows; elsewhere it reads once, few, many or a size class.

clone size: .; D gene: .; V gene: TRBV6-4; J gene: TRBJ1-1; CDR3 protein: CASSHRENTEAFF; CDR3 DNA: TGTGCCAGCAGTCACAGGGAGAACACTGAAGCTTTCTTT
clone size: once; D gene: TRBD1; V gene: TRBV7-3; J gene: TRBJ2-3; CDR3 protein: CASSATGIFVESDTQYF; CDR3 DNA: TGTGCCAGCAGCGCGACAGGGATCTTCGTTGAATCAGATACGCAGTATTTT
clone size: .; D gene: .; V gene: TRBV5-1; J gene: TRBJ2-3; CDR3 protein: CASSLGRGGMGDTQYF; CDR3 DNA: TGCGCCAGCAGCTTGGGACGAGGGGGAATGGGAGATACGCAGTATTTT
clone size: .; D gene: TRBD1; V gene: TRBV28; J gene: TRBJ2-1; CDR3 protein: CASKNRDRGPGEQFF; CDR3 DNA: TGTGCCAGCAAAAACCGGGACAGGGGACCGGGTGAGCAGTTCTTC
clone size: .; D gene: TRBD1; V gene: TRBV4-3; J gene: TRBJ2-2; CDR3 protein: CASSQGRPKTSGTGTTGELFF; CDR3 DNA: TGCGCCAGCAGCCAAGGGAGGCCCAAAACTTCCGGGACAGGGACCACCGGGGAGCTGTTTTTT
clone size: once; D gene: TRBD2; V gene: TRBV27; J gene: TRBJ2-7; CDR3 protein: CASRPAGEVSEQYF; CDR3 DNA: TGTGCCAGCAGGCCAGCGGGAGAAGTTTCCGAGCAGTACTTC
clone size: .; D gene: TRBD1; V gene: TRBV7-3; J gene: TRBJ1-2; CDR3 protein: CASSIPGTGGAGYTF; CDR3 DNA: TGTGCCAGCAGCATTCCCGGGACAGGGGGCGCCGGCTACACCTTC
clone size: .; D gene: TRBD2; V gene: TRBV27; J gene: TRBJ2-2; CDR3 protein: CASRESGRVAGELFF; CDR3 DNA: TGTGCCAGCAGAGAAAGCGGGAGGGTCGCCGGGGAGCTGTTTTTT
clone size: .; D gene: .; V gene: TRBV29-1; J gene: TRBJ2-2; CDR3 protein: CSAQQEGRDTGELFF; CDR3 DNA: TGCAGCGCTCAACAGGAGGGGCGGGACACCGGGGAGCTGTTTTTT
clone size: .; D gene: TRBD1; V gene: TRBV18; J gene: TRBJ1-4; CDR3 protein: CASSQGTDEKLFF; CDR3 DNA: TGTGCCAGCTCACAAGGGACAGATGAAAAACTGTTTTTT
clone size: .; D gene: .; V gene: TRBV29-1; J gene: TRBJ2-7; CDR3 protein: CSVALDSRESSYEQYF; CDR3 DNA: TGCAGCGTTGCCCTCGATTCGCGGGAAAGCTCCTACGAGCAGTACTTC
clone size: .; D gene: .; V gene: TRBV11-3; J gene: TRBJ1-1; CDR3 protein: CASSPKFMNTEAFF; CDR3 DNA: TGTGCCAGCAGCCCCAAATTCATGAACACTGAAGCTTTCTTT
clone size: .; D gene: .; V gene: TRBV4-1; J gene: TRBJ1-1; CDR3 protein: CASSQEKSFHGPGFLHTEAFF; CDR3 DNA: TGCGCCAGCAGCCAAGAGAAATCGTTCCATGGACCGGGGTTTTTGCACACTGAAGCTTTCTTT
clone size: .; D gene: .; V gene: TRBV15; J gene: TRBJ2-4; CDR3 protein: CATSREAEIGAKNIQYF; CDR3 DNA: TGTGCCACCAGCAGAGAAGCGGAGATCGGGGCCAAAAACATTCAGTACTTC
clone size: .; D gene: .; V gene: TRBV5-6; J gene: TRBJ2-2; CDR3 protein: CASSLERGTGELFF; CDR3 DNA: TGTGCCAGCAGCTTGGAACGGGGTACCGGGGAGCTGTTTTTT
clone size: .; D gene: .; V gene: TRBV19; J gene: TRBJ2-7; CDR3 protein: CASSAEGPLLEQYF; CDR3 DNA: TGTGCCAGTAGTGCGGAGGGGCCCCTCCTGGAGCAGTACTTC
clone size: few; D gene: .; V gene: TRBV4-1; J gene: TRBJ1-1; CDR3 protein: CASSQSSREMNTEAFF; CDR3 DNA: TGCGCCAGCAGCCAATCGTCTCGGGAGATGAACACTGAAGCTTTCTTT
clone size: .; D gene: .; V gene: TRBV6-1; J gene: TRBJ2-7; CDR3 protein: CASNPRTYPYEQYF; CDR3 DNA: TGTGCCAGCAACCCAAGGACTTATCCCTACGAGCAGTACTTC
clone size: .; D gene: TRBD1; V gene: TRBV11-3; J gene: TRBJ2-1; CDR3 protein: CASSPPSGTGSDNEQFF; CDR3 DNA: TGTGCCAGCAGCCCACCCTCCGGGACAGGGTCTGACAATGAGCAGTTCTTC
clone size: once; D gene: TRBD2; V gene: TRBV6-6; J gene: TRBJ2-7; CDR3 protein: CASSLPGSGEPLEQYF; CDR3 DNA: TGTGCCAGCAGTCTGCCCGGTAGCGGGGAGCCACTTGAGCAGTACTTC
clone size: .; D gene: .; V gene: TRBV7-8; J gene: TRBJ2-7; CDR3 protein: CASSLMSVAGGYEQYF; CDR3 DNA: TGTGCCAGCAGCTTAATGTCCGTGGCAGGTGGCTACGAGCAGTACTTC
clone size: .; D gene: TRBD2; V gene: TRBV11-2; J gene: TRBJ2-1; CDR3 protein: CASRASGAPNEQFF; CDR3 DNA: TGTGCCAGCCGAGCTAGCGGGGCACCTAATGAGCAGTTCTTC
clone size: .; D gene: TRBD2; V gene: TRBV5-1; J gene: TRBJ2-3; CDR3 protein: CASTPGTSETTDTQYF; CDR3 DNA: TGCGCCAGCACACCTGGGACTAGCGAAACCACAGATACGCAGTATTTT
clone size: .; D gene: TRBD1; V gene: TRBV19; J gene: TRBJ1-6; CDR3 protein: CASSPTDRGNNSPLHF; CDR3 DNA: TGTGCCAGTAGCCCAACGGACAGGGGTAATAATTCACCCCTCCACTTT
clone size: .; D gene: TRBD1; V gene: TRBV5-6; J gene: TRBJ2-2; CDR3 protein: CASSLGGPTGVGTGELFF; CDR3 DNA: TGTGCCAGCAGCTTGGGAGGACCGACAGGGGTCGGCACCGGGGAGCTGTTTTTT
clone size: .; D gene: TRBD1; V gene: TRBV27; J gene: TRBJ1-5; CDR3 protein: CASSLGQANQPQHF; CDR3 DNA: TGTGCCAGCAGTTTGGGACAGGCCAATCAGCCCCAGCATTTT
clone size: once; D gene: .; V gene: TRBV7-2; J gene: TRBJ1-6; CDR3 protein: CASSLKGQYNSPLHF; CDR3 DNA: TGTGCCAGCAGCTTAAAGGGGCAGTATAATTCACCCCTCCACTTT
clone size: .; D gene: .; V gene: TRBV7-2; J gene: TRBJ2-1; CDR3 protein: CASSLDRNEQFF; CDR3 DNA: TGTGCCAGCAGCTTAGATCGTAATGAGCAGTTCTTC
clone size: .; D gene: TRBD2; V gene: TRBV6-1; J gene: TRBJ2-7; CDR3 protein: CASSATGTSGASEQYF; CDR3 DNA: TGTGCCAGCAGTGCAACCGGGACTAGTGGGGCGAGCGAGCAGTACTTC
clone size: .; D gene: .; V gene: TRBV7-2; J gene: TRBJ2-5; CDR3 protein: CASSSQRGGNQETQYF; CDR3 DNA: TGTGCCAGCAGCTCCCAACGCGGGGGCAACCAAGAGACCCAGTACTTC
clone size: .; D gene: .; V gene: TRBV6-5; J gene: TRBJ1-1; CDR3 protein: CASIHPNTEAFF; CDR3 DNA: TGTGCCAGCATCCATCCGAACACTGAAGCTTTCTTT
clone size: .; D gene: TRBD1; V gene: TRBV4-1; J gene: TRBJ1-1; CDR3 protein: CASSQEGTGKNTEAFF; CDR3 DNA: TGCGCCAGCAGCCAAGAGGGGACAGGGAAGAACACTGAAGCTTTCTTT
clone size: once; D gene: TRBD1; V gene: TRBV7-3; J gene: TRBJ2-5; CDR3 protein: CATHPGQGGGETQYF; CDR3 DNA: TGTGCCACCCACCCCGGACAGGGCGGAGGAGAGACCCAGTACTTC
clone size: few; D gene: TRBD1; V gene: TRBV7-2; J gene: TRBJ1-5; CDR3 protein: CASSRDSLGEPQHF; CDR3 DNA: TGTGCCAGCAGCCGGGACAGCCTTGGGGAGCCCCAGCATTTT
clone size: .; D gene: TRBD2; V gene: TRBV4-1; J gene: TRBJ2-1; CDR3 protein: CASLPSITSWRGGFNEQFF; CDR3 DNA: TGCGCCAGCCTCCCATCCATAACTAGCTGGCGGGGGGGTTTCAATGAGCAGTTCTTC
clone size: .; D gene: TRBD2; V gene: TRBV9; J gene: TRBJ2-3; CDR3 protein: CASSVGAGVGDTQYF; CDR3 DNA: TGTGCCAGCAGCGTAGGGGCGGGAGTGGGTGATACGCAGTATTTT
clone size: .; D gene: .; V gene: TRBV7-8; J gene: TRBJ1-2; CDR3 protein: CASSLGSRGNPYGYTF; CDR3 DNA: TGTGCCAGCAGCTTAGGTTCCCGGGGGAACCCATATGGCTACACCTTC
clone size: .; D gene: .; V gene: TRBV11-2; J gene: TRBJ1-5; CDR3 protein: CASSLEARKPQHF; CDR3 DNA: TGTGCCAGCAGCTTAGAAGCTCGAAAGCCCCAGCATTTT
clone size: .; D gene: .; V gene: TRBV6-5; J gene: TRBJ2-1; CDR3 protein: CASSLGPGGDEQFF; CDR3 DNA: TGTGCCAGCAGTCTCGGGCCCGGAGGGGATGAGCAGTTCTTC
clone size: .; D gene: TRBD1; V gene: TRBV5-8; J gene: TRBJ1-1; CDR3 protein: CASSPTGGRHDAFF; CDR3 DNA: TGTGCCAGCAGTCCGACAGGGGGCCGCCATGACGCTTTCTTT
clone size: .; D gene: TRBD2; V gene: TRBV6-5; J gene: TRBJ2-1; CDR3 protein: CASSYRTSGRGYEQFF; CDR3 DNA: TGTGCCAGCAGTTACAGGACTAGCGGGAGAGGCTATGAGCAGTTCTTC
clone size: .; D gene: .; V gene: TRBV5-8; J gene: TRBJ2-7; CDR3 protein: CASSPASQGYSYEQYF; CDR3 DNA: TGTGCCAGCAGCCCGGCATCACAGGGCTATTCCTACGAGCAGTACTTC
clone size: .; D gene: TRBD2; V gene: TRBV29-1; J gene: TRBJ2-5; CDR3 protein: CSVDGWTSGGNQETQYF; CDR3 DNA: TGCAGCGTTGATGGGTGGACTAGCGGGGGAAACCAAGAGACCCAGTACTTC
clone size: .; D gene: .; V gene: TRBV28; J gene: TRBJ1-5; CDR3 protein: CASISGGNQPQHF; CDR3 DNA: TGTGCCAGCATCTCGGGAGGCAATCAGCCCCAGCATTTT
clone size: .; D gene: TRBD1; V gene: TRBV11-1; J gene: TRBJ2-7; CDR3 protein: CASATGIHEQYF; CDR3 DNA: TGTGCCAGCGCGACAGGGATCCACGAGCAGTACTTC
clone size: .; D gene: .; V gene: TRBV11-2; J gene: TRBJ1-5; CDR3 protein: CASSPASNGNQPQHF; CDR3 DNA: TGTGCCAGCTCCCCCGCAAGCAATGGCAATCAGCCCCAGCATTTT
clone size: .; D gene: TRBD2; V gene: TRBV29-1; J gene: TRBJ2-1; CDR3 protein: CSVDRVPGLAGWYALDEQFF; CDR3 DNA: TGCAGCGTTGATAGGGTTCCGGGACTAGCGGGATGGTACGCGCTGGATGAGCAGTTCTTC
clone size: .; D gene: TRBD1; V gene: TRBV28; J gene: TRBJ1-2; CDR3 protein: CASSIGTGDFGYTF; CDR3 DNA: TGTGCCAGCAGTATAGGGACAGGGGATTTTGGCTACACCTTC
clone size: .; D gene: .; V gene: TRBV9; J gene: TRBJ2-7; CDR3 protein: CASSVEDLPYEQYF; CDR3 DNA: TGTGCCAGCAGCGTAGAGGACTTACCCTACGAGCAGTACTTC
clone size: .; D gene: .; V gene: TRBV5-1; J gene: TRBJ2-3; CDR3 protein: CASSFRVGALFHTQYF; CDR3 DNA: TGCGCCAGCAGCTTCAGAGTGGGGGCCCTATTCCATACGCAGTATTTT
clone size: .; D gene: .; V gene: TRBV7-9; J gene: TRBJ2-7; CDR3 protein: CASSLGLDWYNLGTYEQYF; CDR3 DNA: TGTGCCAGCAGCTTAGGCCTAGATTGGTATAACTTAGGCACCTACGAGCAGTACTTC